A single sample is the source of the 4 T cell receptor beta chains below, sequenced in a study of T cell responses to AZD1222 COVID-19 vaccine (dated by TCRdb to the early 2020s). Reading the label with the study, this specimen's time point is: about 28 days (+/-7) after the second vaccine dose. Receptors were amplified or captured by the immunoSEQ multiplex PCR assay. This is the immuneACCESS table as TCRdb keeps it, with only in-frame sequences that have V and J called. A part of the clones is gone; compared with another copy, unresolved V genes explain less than half, and the rest is unexplained. Across this sample there are some 150,000 clones, with approximately 91% seen only once. About 1.4% of the sample belongs to the ten largest clones. Sequencing used peripheral blood, obtained 28 days after the second AZD1222 dose. These receptors all stem from an adult who received the AZD1222 COVID-19 vaccine.

The chain links TRBV7-8 to TRBJ1-4, with 8 bases aligning to TRBD1. CDR3 length: 16 residues. CDR1 is SGHVS, CDR2 FQNEAQ, per germline. J gave up 5 bases and V 2 bases, and 7 bases lay outside the gene matches. CDR3 region: CASSLFFGQGNEKLFF. CDR3 coding DNA: TGTGCCAGCAGCTTATTTTTCGGACAGGGCAATGAAAAACTGTTTTTT.

This clone was recorded once. The genes are TRBV19 and TRBJ1-2, with 11 bases fitting TRBD1. V was clipped by 7 bases and J by 8 bases; unmatched bases: 9. Germline CDR1 and CDR2: LNHDA and SQIVND (reference sequence). This CDR3 has 14 residues. CDR3 nucleotides: TGTGCCAGTACCCCGGACAGGGGGCCGGGAGGCTACACCTTC. The encoded protein is CASTPDRGPGGYTF.

The chain links TRBV10-1 to TRBJ2-5; D unclear. The V gene lost 2 bases and the J gene lost 1 base, with 14 bases spanning the gap. The CDR3 is 16 residues long. In germline, CDR1 is WNHNN, CDR2 SYGVQD (reference sequence). CDR3 in amino acids: CASSEGSTLTQETQYF. The DNA of the CDR3 is TGCGCCAGCAGTGAGGGATCTACCCTCACCCAAGAGACCCAGTACTTC.

The chain is built from TRBV30 and TRBJ2-7; a possible D gene is TRBD2 (7 bases). Germline lookup yields CDR1 GTSNPN and CDR2 SVGIG (reference sequence). Deletions cut 1 base from V and 4 bases from J, with 17 bases between. The CDR3 is 15 residues long. CDR3 nucleotides: TGTGCCTGGAGTGGGTGGGGGGGCGTTAGATACGAGCAGTACTTC. This sequence encodes CAWSGWGGVRYEQYF.